These T cell receptor beta chains were read from a single sample in a study of blood T cell repertoires in COVID-19. Repertoires were generated with immunoSEQ multiplex PCR, while TCRdb's copy carries only in-frame clones and drops some. The sample contains roughly 380,000 clones, about 87% of which appear only once. Sequencing used PBMCs or T cells enriched from blood (not recorded which). Every receptor here comes from a man aged 25-40 years who had recovered from COVID-19. CDR3s include the opening cysteine and the closing phenylalanine or tryptophan.

>17|TRBV4-1|TRBJ1-2
CASSQGRGAGLNYGYTF
>13|TRBV12-3/TRBV12-4|TRBJ1-5
CASSLALNQPQHF
>14|TRBV7-9|TRBJ2-5
CASSFLAGVETQYF
>12|TRBV6-5|TRBJ2-1
CASSPRSLGTFF
>12|TRBV14|TRBJ1-5
CASSQGFQPQHF
>16|TRBV3-1/TRBV3-2|TRBJ1-1
CASRLRSGDMYTEAFF
>14|TRBV18|TRBJ1-1
CASSSQTTGDEAFF
>15|TRBV5-1|TRBJ1-2
CASSPSGTGESGYTF
>13|TRBV12-5|TRBJ1-1
CASGLSGVTEAFF
>13|TRBV5-6|TRBJ2-7
CASSPANRAEQYF
>16|TRBV6-2/TRBV6-3|TRBJ2-7
CASSYRLRSSSYEQYF
>16|TRBV7-6|TRBJ2-2
CASSLGGRPHTGELFF
>15|TRBV7-2|TRBJ2-7
CASSLDRGLVYEQYF
>15|TRBV7-9|TRBJ1-6
CASSLEGTDNSPLHF
>13|TRBV6-1|TRBJ2-7
CASSESSGHEQYF
>14|TRBV7-2|TRBJ1-5
CASSDGQGVQPQHF
>15|TRBV25-1|TRBJ1-6
CASSDAVLRDSPLHF
>15|TRBV7-9|TRBJ2-7
CASSEGQGFFHEQYF
>15|TRBV18|TRBJ1-5
CASSPPQGVGQPQHF
>14|TRBV4-1|TRBJ1-2
CASSQDRGSYGYTF
>13|TRBV11-3|TRBJ1-1
CASSLSAGRVAFF
>14|TRBV23-1|TRBJ1-2
CASRLDRDPYGYTF
>16|TRBV6-2/TRBV6-3|TRBJ1-1
CASSYLPGNRDTEAFF
>15|TRBV5-1|TRBJ1-1
CASSLAAGQDTEAFF
>15|TRBV28|TRBJ1-2
CASSLSRGSSYGYTF
>14|TRBV15|TRBJ1-1
CATSRDLSNPGAFF
>16|TRBV15|TRBJ2-7
CATSRQGGQSSYEQYF
>14|TRBV7-2|TRBJ2-2
CASSPGWISGELFF
>13|TRBV5-5|TRBJ2-1
CASSLVQYNEQFF
>13|TRBV14|TRBJ1-2
CASSQQAGYGYTF
>15|TRBV5-8|TRBJ2-1
CASSLLRGFNNEQFF
>13|TRBV9|TRBJ1-1
CASSVGVGPEAFF